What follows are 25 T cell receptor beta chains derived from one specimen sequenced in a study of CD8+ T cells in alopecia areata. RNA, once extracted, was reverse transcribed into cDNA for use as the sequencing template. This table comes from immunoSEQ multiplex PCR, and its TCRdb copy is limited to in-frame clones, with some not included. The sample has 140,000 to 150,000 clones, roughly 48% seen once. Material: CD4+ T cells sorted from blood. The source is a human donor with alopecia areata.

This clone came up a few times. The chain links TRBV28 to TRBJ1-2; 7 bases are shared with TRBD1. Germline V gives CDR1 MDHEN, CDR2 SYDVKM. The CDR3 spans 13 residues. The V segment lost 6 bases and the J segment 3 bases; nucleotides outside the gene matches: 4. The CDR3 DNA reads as TGTGCCAGCAGATACGGGACAGACTATGGCTACACCTTC. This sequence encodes CASRYGTDYGYTF.

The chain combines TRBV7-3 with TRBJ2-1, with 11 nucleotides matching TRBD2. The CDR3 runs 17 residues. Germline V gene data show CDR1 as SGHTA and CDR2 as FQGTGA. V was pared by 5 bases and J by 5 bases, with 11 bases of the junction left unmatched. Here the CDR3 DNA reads TGTGCCAGCAGCCGCCTCAGCGGGACTAGCGGACACAATGAGCAGTTCTTC. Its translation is CASSRLSGTSGHNEQFF.

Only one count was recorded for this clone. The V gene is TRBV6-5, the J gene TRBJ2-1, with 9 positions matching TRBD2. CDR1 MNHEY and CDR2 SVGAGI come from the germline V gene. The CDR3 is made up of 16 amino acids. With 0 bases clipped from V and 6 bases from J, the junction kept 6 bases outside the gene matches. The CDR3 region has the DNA TGTGCCAGCAGTTACTCGGTTAGCGGGAGTGGCAATGAGCAGTTCTTC. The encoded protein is CASSYSVSGSGNEQFF.

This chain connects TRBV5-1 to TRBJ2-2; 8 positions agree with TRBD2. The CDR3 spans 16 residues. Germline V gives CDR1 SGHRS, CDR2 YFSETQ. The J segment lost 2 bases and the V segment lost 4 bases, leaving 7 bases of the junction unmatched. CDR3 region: CASSLTSGLNTGELFF. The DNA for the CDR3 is TGCGCCAGCAGCCTCACTAGCGGACTAAACACCGGGGAGCTGTTTTTT. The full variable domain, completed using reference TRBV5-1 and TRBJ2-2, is KAGVTQTPRYLIKTRGQQVTLSCSPISGHRSVSWYQQTPGQGLQFLFEYFSETQRNKGNFPGRFSGRQFSNSRSEMNVSTLELGDSALYLCASSLTSGLNTGELFFGEGSRLTVL.

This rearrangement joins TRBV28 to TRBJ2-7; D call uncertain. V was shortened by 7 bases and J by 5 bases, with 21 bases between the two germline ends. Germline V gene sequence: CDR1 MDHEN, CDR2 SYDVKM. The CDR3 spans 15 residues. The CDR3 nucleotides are TGTGCCAGCAACCCACCGGGCCGAGTTGCCCACGAGCAGTACTTC. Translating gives CASNPPGRVAHEQYF.

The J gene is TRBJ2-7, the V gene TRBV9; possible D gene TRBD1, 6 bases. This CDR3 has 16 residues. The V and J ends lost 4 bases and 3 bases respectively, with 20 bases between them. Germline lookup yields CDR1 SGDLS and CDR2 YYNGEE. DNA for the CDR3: TGTGCCAGCAGCCCCAGTCCGGGACACATAAGCTACGAGCAGTACTTC. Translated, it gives CASSPSPGHISYEQYF. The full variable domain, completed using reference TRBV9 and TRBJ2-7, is DSGVTQTPKHLITATGQRVTLRCSPRSGDLSVYWYQQSLDQGLQFLIQYYNGEERAKGNILERFSAQQFPDLHSELNLSSLELGDSALYFCASSPSPGHISYEQYFGPGTRLTVT.

This CDR3 is CASSSGTRVETQYF. In DNA form, the CDR3 reads TGTGCCAGCAGCTCAGGGACCAGGGTTGAGACCCAGTACTTC. The chain couples TRBV11-2 to TRBJ2-5, with D perhaps being TRBD1 or TRBD2 (5 bases each). The V end was cut by 4 bases, the J end by 5 bases, with 14 bases between. Looked up from germline, CDR1 is SGHAT and CDR2 is FQNNGV. This CDR3 has 14 amino acids.

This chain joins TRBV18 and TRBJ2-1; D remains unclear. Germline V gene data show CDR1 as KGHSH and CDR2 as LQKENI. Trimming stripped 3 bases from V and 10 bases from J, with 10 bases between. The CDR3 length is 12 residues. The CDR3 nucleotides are TGTGCCAGCTCACCTTTTCAGCGAGAGCAGTTCTTC. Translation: CASSPFQREQFF.

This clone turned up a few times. CDR3 amino acids: CASSQLAGGPSDTQYF. For the CDR3, the DNA is TGTGCCAGCAGCCAATTAGCGGGAGGGCCCTCAGATACGCAGTATTTT. This sequence joins TRBV14 and TRBJ2-3; 11 positions agree with TRBD2. There are 16 residues in the CDR3. After removal of 2 bases from V and 4 bases from J, the junction contained 5 bases not matched to a gene. The germline gives CDR1 SGHDN, CDR2 FVKESK.

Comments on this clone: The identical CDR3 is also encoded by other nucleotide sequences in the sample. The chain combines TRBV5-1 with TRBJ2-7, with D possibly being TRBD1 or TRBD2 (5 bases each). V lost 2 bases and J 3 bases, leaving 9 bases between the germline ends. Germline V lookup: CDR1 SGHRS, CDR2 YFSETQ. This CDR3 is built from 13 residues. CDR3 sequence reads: CASSFWGSYEQYF. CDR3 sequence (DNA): TGCGCCAGCAGCTTTTGGGGGAGCTACGAGCAGTACTTC. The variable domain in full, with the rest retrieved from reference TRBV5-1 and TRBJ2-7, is KAGVTQTPRYLIKTRGQQVTLSCSPISGHRSVSWYQQTPGQGLQFLFEYFSETQRNKGNFPGRFSGRQFSNSRSEMNVSTLELGDSALYLCASSFWGSYEQYFGPGTRLTVT.

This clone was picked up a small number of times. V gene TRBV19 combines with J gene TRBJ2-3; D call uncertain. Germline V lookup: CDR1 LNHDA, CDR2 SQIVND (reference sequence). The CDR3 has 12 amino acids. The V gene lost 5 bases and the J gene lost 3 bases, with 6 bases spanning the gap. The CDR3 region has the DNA TGTGCCAGTAGTGGCGTGACAGATACGCAGTATTTT. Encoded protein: CASSGVTDTQYF.

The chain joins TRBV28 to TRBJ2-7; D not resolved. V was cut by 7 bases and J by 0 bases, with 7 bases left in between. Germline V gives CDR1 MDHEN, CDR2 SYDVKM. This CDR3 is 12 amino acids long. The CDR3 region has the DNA TGTGCCAGCAATTCCGGCTCCTACGAGCAGTACTTC. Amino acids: CASNSGSYEQYF.

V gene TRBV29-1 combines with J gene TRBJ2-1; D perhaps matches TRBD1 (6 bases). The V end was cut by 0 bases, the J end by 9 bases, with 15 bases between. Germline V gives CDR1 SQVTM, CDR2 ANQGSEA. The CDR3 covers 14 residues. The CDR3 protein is CSVEDLSGALEQFF. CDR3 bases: TGCAGCGTTGAAGACCTGTCAGGGGCCCTTGAGCAGTTCTTC.

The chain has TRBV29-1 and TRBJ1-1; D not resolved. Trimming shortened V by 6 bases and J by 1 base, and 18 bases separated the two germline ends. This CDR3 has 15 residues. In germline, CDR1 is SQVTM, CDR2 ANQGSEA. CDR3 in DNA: TGCAGCGTGACCGCGATTTCCGGGAGGAACACTGAAGCTTTCTTT. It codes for CSVTAISGRNTEAFF.

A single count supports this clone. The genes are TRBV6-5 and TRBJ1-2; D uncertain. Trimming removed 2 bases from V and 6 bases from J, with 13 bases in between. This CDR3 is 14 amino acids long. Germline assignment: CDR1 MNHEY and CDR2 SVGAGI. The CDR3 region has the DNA TGTGCCAGCAGTTACCGGGCGGGGAATGATGGCTACACCTTC. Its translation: CASSYRAGNDGYTF.

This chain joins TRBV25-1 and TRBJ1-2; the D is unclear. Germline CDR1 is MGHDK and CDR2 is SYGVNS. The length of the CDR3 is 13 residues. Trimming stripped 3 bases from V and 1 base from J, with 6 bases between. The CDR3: CASSEDDNYGYTF. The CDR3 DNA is TGTGCCAGCAGTGAGGATGATAACTATGGCTACACCTTC.

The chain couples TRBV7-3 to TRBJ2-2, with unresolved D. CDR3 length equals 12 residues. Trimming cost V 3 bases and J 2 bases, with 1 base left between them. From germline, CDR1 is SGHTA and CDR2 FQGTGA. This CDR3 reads CASSFNTGELFF. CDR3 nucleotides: TGTGCCAGCAGCTTTAACACCGGGGAGCTGTTTTTT.

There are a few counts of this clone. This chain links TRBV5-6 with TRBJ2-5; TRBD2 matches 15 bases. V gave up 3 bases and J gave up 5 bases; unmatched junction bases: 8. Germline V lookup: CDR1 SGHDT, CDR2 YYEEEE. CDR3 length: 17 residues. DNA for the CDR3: TGTGCCAGCAGCTGGAGGACTAGCGGGAGGGGTGGTGAGACCCAGTACTTC. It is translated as CASSWRTSGRGGETQYF.

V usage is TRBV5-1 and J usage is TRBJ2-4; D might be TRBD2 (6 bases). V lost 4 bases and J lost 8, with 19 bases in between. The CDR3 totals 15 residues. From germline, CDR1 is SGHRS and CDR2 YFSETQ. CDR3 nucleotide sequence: TGCGCCAGCAGCCCAGCGCGGGGCCCGAGGGACATTCAGTACTTC. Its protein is CASSPARGPRDIQYF.

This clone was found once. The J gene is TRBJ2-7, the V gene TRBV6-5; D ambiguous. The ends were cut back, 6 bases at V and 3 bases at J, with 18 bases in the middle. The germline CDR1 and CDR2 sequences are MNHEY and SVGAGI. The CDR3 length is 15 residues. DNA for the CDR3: TGTGCCAGCAGCCGAGGTAGTATAGAAGACTACGAGCAGTACTTC. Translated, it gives CASSRGSIEDYEQYF.

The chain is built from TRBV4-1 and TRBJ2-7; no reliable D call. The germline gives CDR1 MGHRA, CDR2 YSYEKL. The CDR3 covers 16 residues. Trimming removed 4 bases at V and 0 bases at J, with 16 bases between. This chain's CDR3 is CASSPGTVALSYEQYF. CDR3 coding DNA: TGCGCCAGCAGCCCCGGAACAGTGGCTCTCTCCTACGAGCAGTACTTC.

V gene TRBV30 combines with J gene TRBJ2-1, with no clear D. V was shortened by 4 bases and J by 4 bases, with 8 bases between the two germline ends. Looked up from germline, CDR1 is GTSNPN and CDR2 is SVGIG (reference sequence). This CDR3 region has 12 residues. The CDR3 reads CAWINLYNEQFF. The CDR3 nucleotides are TGTGCCTGGATAAATCTGTACAATGAGCAGTTCTTC.

The CDR3 DNA is TGTGCCAGCAGTCTAAACGCGGGGGGGCTCAATGAGCAGTTCTTC. The encoded protein is CASSLNAGGLNEQFF. The chain uses TRBV2 and TRBJ2-1; 9 positions agree with TRBD2. Germline V gene sequence: CDR1 SNHLY, CDR2 FYNNEI. The CDR3 extends over 15 amino acids. With V trimmed by 5 bases and J by 6 bases, 8 bases remained unmatched. Complete variable domain (other parts from reference TRBV2 and TRBJ2-1): EPEVTQTPSHQVTQMGQEVILRCVPISNHLYFYWYRQILGQKVEFLVSFYNNEISEKSEIFDDQFSVERPDGSNFTLKIRSTKLEDSAMYFCASSLNAGGLNEQFFGPGTRLTVL.

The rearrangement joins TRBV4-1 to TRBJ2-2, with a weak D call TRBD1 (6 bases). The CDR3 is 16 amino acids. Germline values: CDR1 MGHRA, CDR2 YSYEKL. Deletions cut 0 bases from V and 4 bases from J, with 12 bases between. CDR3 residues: CASSQDRDTFTGELFF. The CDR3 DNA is TGCGCCAGCAGCCAAGACCGGGACACCTTCACCGGGGAGCTGTTTTTT.

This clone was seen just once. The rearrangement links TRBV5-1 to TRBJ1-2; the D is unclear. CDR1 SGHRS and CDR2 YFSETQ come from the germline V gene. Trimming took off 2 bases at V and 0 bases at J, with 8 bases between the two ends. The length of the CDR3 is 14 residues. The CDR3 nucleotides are TGCGCCAGCAGCTTTACGTCAGCTAACTATGGCTACACCTTC. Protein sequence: CASSFTSANYGYTF.